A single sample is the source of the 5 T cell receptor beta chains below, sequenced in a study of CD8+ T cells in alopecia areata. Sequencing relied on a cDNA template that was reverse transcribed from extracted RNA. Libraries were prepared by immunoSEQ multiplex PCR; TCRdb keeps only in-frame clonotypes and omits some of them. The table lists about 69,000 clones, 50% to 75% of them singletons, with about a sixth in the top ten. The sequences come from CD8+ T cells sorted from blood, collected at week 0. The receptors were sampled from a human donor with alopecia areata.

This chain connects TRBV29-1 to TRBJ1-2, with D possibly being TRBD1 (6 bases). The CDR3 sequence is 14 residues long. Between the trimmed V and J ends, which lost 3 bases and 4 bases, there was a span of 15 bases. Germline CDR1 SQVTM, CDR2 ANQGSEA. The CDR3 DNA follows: TGCAGCGTTGAGAGCGGGGGGCAGGGCTATGGCTACACCTTC. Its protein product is CSVESGGQGYGYTF.

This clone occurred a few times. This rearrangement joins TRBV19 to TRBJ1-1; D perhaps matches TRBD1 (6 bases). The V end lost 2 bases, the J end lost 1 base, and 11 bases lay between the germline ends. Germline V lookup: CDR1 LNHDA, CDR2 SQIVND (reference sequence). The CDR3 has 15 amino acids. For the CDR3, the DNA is TGTGCCAGTAGTATACTCGGAGGGGGGAACACTGAAGCTTTCTTT. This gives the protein CASSILGGGNTEAFF.

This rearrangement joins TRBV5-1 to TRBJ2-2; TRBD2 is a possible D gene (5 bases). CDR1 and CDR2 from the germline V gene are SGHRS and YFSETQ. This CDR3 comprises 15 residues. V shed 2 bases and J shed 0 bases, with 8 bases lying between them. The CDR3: CASSLGSTNTGELFF. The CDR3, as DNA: TGCGCCAGCAGCTTAGGGAGTACGAACACCGGGGAGCTGTTTTTT.

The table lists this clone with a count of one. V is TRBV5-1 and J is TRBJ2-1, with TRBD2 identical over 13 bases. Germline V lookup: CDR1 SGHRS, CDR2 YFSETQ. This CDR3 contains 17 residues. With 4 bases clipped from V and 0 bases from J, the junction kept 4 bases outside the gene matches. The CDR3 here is CASSRTSGSASYNEQFF. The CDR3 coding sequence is TGCGCCAGCAGCCGGACTAGCGGGAGCGCCTCCTACAATGAGCAGTTCTTC.

DNA for the CDR3: TGTGCCAGCAGTGATAAGGTGGACATGAACACTGAAGCTTTCTTT. Translating it yields CASSDKVDMNTEAFF. V is TRBV2 and J is TRBJ1-1, with D possibly TRBD1 on 5 matching bases. The V gene's germline CDR1 is SNHLY and CDR2 FYNNEI. Trimming removed 3 bases from V and 0 bases from J, with 11 bases in between. CDR3 length: 15 residues.